The T cell receptor beta chain under discussion was sequenced for a study of blood T cell repertoires in COVID-19. The method was immunoSEQ multiplex PCR; TCRdb's version includes in-frame clones alone and lacks a portion of them. Here the sample spans under 450,000 clones, roughly 88% being singletons. This CDR3 contains 14 residues. V gave up 6 bases and J gave up 5 bases; unmatched junction bases: 7. The V gene's germline CDR1 is MNHNY and CDR2 SVGAGI (reference sequence). Those enrolled in Seattle joined during active infection and were followed longitudinally afterward. Sequencing was carried out using peripheral blood. The genes are TRBV6-6 and TRBJ1-5, with 7 nucleotides matching TRBD1. This sequence originates from a woman in her fifties or sixties with COVID-19, enrolled during active disease. The CDR3: CASSLDRRYQPQHF. The DNA for the CDR3 is TGTGCCAGCAGCCTGGACAGGAGGTATCAGCCCCAGCATTTT.